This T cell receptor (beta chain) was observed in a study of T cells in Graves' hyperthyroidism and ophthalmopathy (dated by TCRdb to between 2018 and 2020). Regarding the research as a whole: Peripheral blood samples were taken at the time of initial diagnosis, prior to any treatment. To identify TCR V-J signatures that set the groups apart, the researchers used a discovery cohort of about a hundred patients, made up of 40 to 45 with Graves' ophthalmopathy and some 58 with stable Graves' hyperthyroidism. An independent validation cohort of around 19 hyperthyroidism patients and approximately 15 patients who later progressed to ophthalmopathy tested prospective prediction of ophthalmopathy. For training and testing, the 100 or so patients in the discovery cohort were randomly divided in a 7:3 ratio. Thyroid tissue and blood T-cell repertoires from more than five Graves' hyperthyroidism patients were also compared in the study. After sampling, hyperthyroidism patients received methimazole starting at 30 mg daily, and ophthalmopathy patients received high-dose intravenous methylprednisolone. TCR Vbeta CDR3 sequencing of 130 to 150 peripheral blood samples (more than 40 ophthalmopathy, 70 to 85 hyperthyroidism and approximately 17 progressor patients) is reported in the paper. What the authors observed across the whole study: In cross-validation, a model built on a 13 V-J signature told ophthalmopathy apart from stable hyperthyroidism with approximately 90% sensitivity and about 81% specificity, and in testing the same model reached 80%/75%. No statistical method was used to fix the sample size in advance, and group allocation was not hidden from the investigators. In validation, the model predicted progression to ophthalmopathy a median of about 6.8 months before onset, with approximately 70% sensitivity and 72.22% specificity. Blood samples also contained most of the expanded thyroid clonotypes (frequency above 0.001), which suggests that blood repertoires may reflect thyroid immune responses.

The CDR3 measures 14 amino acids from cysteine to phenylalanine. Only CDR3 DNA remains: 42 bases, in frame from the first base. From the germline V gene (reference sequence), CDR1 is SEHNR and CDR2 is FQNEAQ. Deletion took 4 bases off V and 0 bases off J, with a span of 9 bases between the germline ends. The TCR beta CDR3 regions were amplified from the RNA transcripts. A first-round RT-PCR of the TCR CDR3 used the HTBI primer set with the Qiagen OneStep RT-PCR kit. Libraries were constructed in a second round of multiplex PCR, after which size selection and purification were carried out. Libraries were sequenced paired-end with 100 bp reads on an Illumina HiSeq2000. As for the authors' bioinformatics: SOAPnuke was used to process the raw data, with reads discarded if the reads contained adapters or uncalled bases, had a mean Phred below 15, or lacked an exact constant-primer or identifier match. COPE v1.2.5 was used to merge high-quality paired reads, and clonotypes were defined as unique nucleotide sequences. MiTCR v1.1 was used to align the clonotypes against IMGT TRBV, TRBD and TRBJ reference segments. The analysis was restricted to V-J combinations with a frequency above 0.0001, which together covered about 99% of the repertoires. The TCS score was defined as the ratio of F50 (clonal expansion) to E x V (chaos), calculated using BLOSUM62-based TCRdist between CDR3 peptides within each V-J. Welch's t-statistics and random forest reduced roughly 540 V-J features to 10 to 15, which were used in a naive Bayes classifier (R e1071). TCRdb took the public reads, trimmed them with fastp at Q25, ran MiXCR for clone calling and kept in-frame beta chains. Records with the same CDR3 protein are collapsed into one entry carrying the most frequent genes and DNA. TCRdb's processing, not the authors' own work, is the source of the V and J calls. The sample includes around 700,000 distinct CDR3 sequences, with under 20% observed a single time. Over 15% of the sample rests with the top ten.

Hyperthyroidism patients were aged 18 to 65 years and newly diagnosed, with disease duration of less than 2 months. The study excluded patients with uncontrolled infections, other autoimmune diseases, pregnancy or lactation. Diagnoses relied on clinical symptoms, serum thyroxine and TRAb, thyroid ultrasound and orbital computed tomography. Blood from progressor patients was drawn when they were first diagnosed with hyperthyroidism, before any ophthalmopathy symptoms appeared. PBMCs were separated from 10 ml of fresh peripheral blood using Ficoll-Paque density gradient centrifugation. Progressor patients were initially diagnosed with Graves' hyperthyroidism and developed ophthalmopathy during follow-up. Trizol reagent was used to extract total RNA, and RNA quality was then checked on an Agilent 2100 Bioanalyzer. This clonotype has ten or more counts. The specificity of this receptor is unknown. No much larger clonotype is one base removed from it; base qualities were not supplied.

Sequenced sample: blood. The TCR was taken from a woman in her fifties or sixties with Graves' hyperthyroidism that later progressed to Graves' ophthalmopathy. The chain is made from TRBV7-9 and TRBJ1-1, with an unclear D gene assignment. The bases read TGTGCCAGCAGCTCCCTGGGGATGAACACTGAAGCTTTCTTT. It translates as CASSSLGMNTEAFF.